This TCR beta chain was sequenced for a study of glioma-infiltrating T cells after dendritic cell vaccination. The sample holds one count of this clone. Per the germline V gene, CDR1 is SGHTA and CDR2 is FQGNSA. CDR3 length equals 15 residues. V shed 0 bases, J shed 3 bases, and the junction held 5 bases outside the gene matches. The primer mix had 60 V beta and 13 J beta primers. The assay was immunoSEQ multiplex PCR, and TCRdb's table has in-frame clones only and misses some. This table holds about 73,000 clones, approximately 80% found once. This material consisted of blood, taken before dendritic cell vaccination. The chain has TRBV7-2 and TRBJ2-7, with 7 bases matching TRBD1. The clonotype comes from a human donor with glioblastoma. DNA for the CDR3: TGTGCCAGCAGCTTAGCGTGGACAGGACTCTACGAGCAGTACTTC. Translated, it gives CASSLAWTGLYEQYF.